This is a list of T cell receptor beta chains from one sample in a study of shared clonotypes between healthy human individuals. The method was immunoSEQ multiplex PCR; TCRdb's version includes in-frame clones alone and lacks a portion of them. The top ten hold 0.095% to 0.13% of the sample, which has hundreds of thousands of clones, roughly 95% seen once. The material sequenced was naive CD8+ T cells sorted from blood. Source of these receptors: a young woman in good health. Each CDR3 is given with its conserved first and last residue. The D gene is left open where the match is weak. Clone size is shown for a subset of rows, as once, few, many or a class of expanded clone.

j_call: TRBJ1-1; d_call: .; v_call: TRBV7-8; clone_size: .; cdr3_nt: TGTGCCAGCAGCTTAGCCGGCACTGAAGCTTTCTTT; cdr3_aa: CASSLAGTEAFF
j_call: TRBJ2-5; d_call: TRBD1; v_call: TRBV2; clone_size: .; cdr3_nt: TGTGCCAGCCACTTAGGGACAGGGGCTGAGACCCAGTACTTC; cdr3_aa: CASHLGTGAETQYF
j_call: TRBJ1-1; d_call: .; v_call: TRBV29-1; clone_size: .; cdr3_nt: TGCAGCGTTGTTATGAACACTGAAGCTTTCTTT; cdr3_aa: CSVVMNTEAFF
j_call: TRBJ1-1; d_call: TRBD1; v_call: TRBV10-3; clone_size: .; cdr3_nt: TGTGCCATCTCTGCAGGGGGGACTGAAGCTTTCTTT; cdr3_aa: CAISAGGTEAFF
j_call: TRBJ2-1; d_call: .; v_call: TRBV9; clone_size: .; cdr3_nt: TGTGCCAGCAGCGTAGGTCGTTGGTTCGGGCATGAGCAGTTCTTC; cdr3_aa: CASSVGRWFGHEQFF
j_call: TRBJ2-7; d_call: TRBD2; v_call: TRBV5-1; clone_size: .; cdr3_nt: TGCGCCAGCAGCTATGCGGGCGGGACTAGCTACGAGCAGTACTTC; cdr3_aa: CASSYAGGTSYEQYF
j_call: TRBJ2-7; d_call: .; v_call: TRBV28; clone_size: .; cdr3_nt: TGTGCCAGCAGTTTTAGGTCCCTTTCCTACGAGCAGTACTTC; cdr3_aa: CASSFRSLSYEQYF
j_call: TRBJ2-7; d_call: TRBD2; v_call: TRBV10-3; clone_size: .; cdr3_nt: TGTGCCATCAGTGGGATTCCTGATAGCGGGAGCTCCTACGAGCAGTACTTC; cdr3_aa: CAISGIPDSGSSYEQYF
j_call: TRBJ2-3; d_call: .; v_call: TRBV28; clone_size: .; cdr3_nt: TGTGCCAGCAGACCGGACGAGGGAGCCAGGGTATATACGCAGTATTTT; cdr3_aa: CASRPDEGARVYTQYF
j_call: TRBJ1-1; d_call: TRBD1; v_call: TRBV28; clone_size: .; cdr3_nt: TGTGCCAGCCGACGACAGGGTCTTGGCACTGAAGCTTTCTTT; cdr3_aa: CASRRQGLGTEAFF
j_call: TRBJ2-7; d_call: .; v_call: TRBV11-2; clone_size: .; cdr3_nt: TGTGCCAAACACGACTGGGAGGCCGAGCAGTACTTC; cdr3_aa: CAKHDWEAEQYF
j_call: TRBJ2-4; d_call: .; v_call: TRBV11-2; clone_size: .; cdr3_nt: TGTGCCAGCAGCCAAGGGCGACTAGAACGAGACTTC; cdr3_aa: CASSQGRLERDF
j_call: TRBJ2-3; d_call: .; v_call: TRBV27; clone_size: .; cdr3_nt: TGTGCCAGCAGTGACCCGGGCACAGATACGCAGTATTTT; cdr3_aa: CASSDPGTDTQYF
j_call: TRBJ2-7; d_call: TRBD2; v_call: TRBV28; clone_size: .; cdr3_nt: TGTGCCAGCAGGGGGACTAGCGGGCTCTACGAGCAGTACTTC; cdr3_aa: CASRGTSGLYEQYF
j_call: TRBJ2-5; d_call: TRBD2; v_call: TRBV11-2; clone_size: .; cdr3_nt: TGTGCCAGCAGCCGCACTGGACTAGCGGGAAGAGAGACCCAGTACTTC; cdr3_aa: CASSRTGLAGRETQYF
j_call: TRBJ2-6; d_call: .; v_call: TRBV2; clone_size: .; cdr3_nt: TGTGCCAGCAGTCTAGCGCCGATACAAAGTCGGGCCAACGTCCTGACTTTC; cdr3_aa: CASSLAPIQSRANVLTF
j_call: TRBJ2-3; d_call: TRBD1; v_call: TRBV27; clone_size: .; cdr3_nt: TGTGCCAGCAGTTTAATTGGACAGGGCACAGATACGCAGTATTTT; cdr3_aa: CASSLIGQGTDTQYF
j_call: TRBJ1-3; d_call: TRBD1; v_call: TRBV5-6; clone_size: .; cdr3_nt: TGTGCCAGCAGCTTGGGACAGGGGGCTGGAAACACCATATATTTT; cdr3_aa: CASSLGQGAGNTIYF
j_call: TRBJ1-1; d_call: .; v_call: TRBV27; clone_size: once; cdr3_nt: TGTGCCAGCAGTTTCAGAGCAATGGGGGGATGGAACACTGAAGCTTTCTTT; cdr3_aa: CASSFRAMGGWNTEAFF
j_call: TRBJ1-5; d_call: .; v_call: TRBV5-6; clone_size: .; cdr3_nt: TGTGCCAGCAGCCGGGGCCAGGTTTTGGGTCAGCCCCAGCATTTT; cdr3_aa: CASSRGQVLGQPQHF
j_call: TRBJ1-1; d_call: .; v_call: TRBV7-9; clone_size: .; cdr3_nt: TGTGCCAGCAGCTTAGCGCGGGCAGGAGTAGGTGAAGCTTTCTTT; cdr3_aa: CASSLARAGVGEAFF
j_call: TRBJ2-1; d_call: .; v_call: TRBV2; clone_size: .; cdr3_nt: TGTGCCAGCAGTGAAGCTCCCAGGGTCGATGAGCAGTTCTTC; cdr3_aa: CASSEAPRVDEQFF
j_call: TRBJ2-5; d_call: TRBD1; v_call: TRBV7-9; clone_size: .; cdr3_nt: TGTGCCAGCAGCTCAACAGGGGGGAAAGAGACCCAGTACTTC; cdr3_aa: CASSSTGGKETQYF
j_call: TRBJ2-7; d_call: TRBD2; v_call: TRBV11-2; clone_size: .; cdr3_nt: TGCGCCAGCAGCCATACTAGCGGGAAGGGAGAGCAGTACTTC; cdr3_aa: CASSHTSGKGEQYF
j_call: TRBJ2-7; d_call: .; v_call: TRBV5-4; clone_size: .; cdr3_nt: TGTGCCAGCAGCTTGGCGGCAGGGCTACCCTACGAGCAGTACTTC; cdr3_aa: CASSLAAGLPYEQYF
j_call: TRBJ1-1; d_call: .; v_call: TRBV11-2; clone_size: .; cdr3_nt: TGTGCCAGCAGCTTAGCCCCGGGTAGGGGCACTGAAGCTTTCTTT; cdr3_aa: CASSLAPGRGTEAFF
j_call: TRBJ2-2; d_call: .; v_call: TRBV4-1; clone_size: .; cdr3_nt: TGCGCCAGCAGCCAAGACGACCTAACCACCGGGGAGCTGTTTTTT; cdr3_aa: CASSQDDLTTGELFF
j_call: TRBJ2-7; d_call: .; v_call: TRBV11-3; clone_size: .; cdr3_nt: TGTGCCAGCAGCTTCGGTCCCGGGGAGCAGTACTTC; cdr3_aa: CASSFGPGEQYF
j_call: TRBJ2-7; d_call: .; v_call: TRBV5-6; clone_size: .; cdr3_nt: TGTGCCAGCAGCGCTGGGACCTACGAGCAGTACTTC; cdr3_aa: CASSAGTYEQYF
j_call: TRBJ2-7; d_call: .; v_call: TRBV29-1; clone_size: .; cdr3_nt: TGCAGCGTTGAAGATCTAAACGAGCAGTACTTC; cdr3_aa: CSVEDLNEQYF
j_call: TRBJ2-5; d_call: TRBD2; v_call: TRBV7-8; clone_size: .; cdr3_nt: TGTGCCAGCAGCTACGGACTAGCGGGAGTAGAGACCCAGTACTTC; cdr3_aa: CASSYGLAGVETQYF
j_call: TRBJ2-7; d_call: .; v_call: TRBV27; clone_size: .; cdr3_nt: TGTGCCAGCAGGGGGGGGCCAAGGTACTACGAGCAGTACTTC; cdr3_aa: CASRGGPRYYEQYF
j_call: TRBJ2-1; d_call: .; v_call: TRBV4-1; clone_size: .; cdr3_nt: TGCGCCAGCAGCCAAGATCGGTCAGCCTGGACTGAGCAGTTCTTC; cdr3_aa: CASSQDRSAWTEQFF
j_call: TRBJ1-1; d_call: .; v_call: TRBV6-5; clone_size: .; cdr3_nt: TGTGCCAGCAGTTACAATCCGATATTCGGTGAAGCTTTCTTT; cdr3_aa: CASSYNPIFGEAFF
j_call: TRBJ2-7; d_call: TRBD2; v_call: TRBV15; clone_size: .; cdr3_nt: TGTGCCACCAGCGTTGCGGGGGGACCCTACGAGCAGTACTTC; cdr3_aa: CATSVAGGPYEQYF
j_call: TRBJ2-7; d_call: .; v_call: TRBV15; clone_size: .; cdr3_nt: TGTGCCACCGGCTGGAACTCCTACGAGCAGTACTTC; cdr3_aa: CATGWNSYEQYF
j_call: TRBJ1-1; d_call: .; v_call: TRBV7-8; clone_size: .; cdr3_nt: TGTGCCAGCAGCTTAGTTTCAGGGAACACTGAAGCTTTCTTT; cdr3_aa: CASSLVSGNTEAFF
j_call: TRBJ2-7; d_call: TRBD2; v_call: TRBV2; clone_size: .; cdr3_nt: TGTGCCAGCAGCCATACTAGCGGGAGTTACGAGCAGTACTTC; cdr3_aa: CASSHTSGSYEQYF
j_call: TRBJ2-7; d_call: TRBD1; v_call: TRBV28; clone_size: .; cdr3_nt: TGTGCCAGCAGTTCCGGGACAGAGAGAAGCTCCTACGAGCAGTACTTC; cdr3_aa: CASSSGTERSSYEQYF
j_call: TRBJ2-4; d_call: .; v_call: TRBV19; clone_size: .; cdr3_nt: TGTGCCAGTAGTATAGGTACAGGAAGGTCGTACTTC; cdr3_aa: CASSIGTGRSYF
j_call: TRBJ2-7; d_call: TRBD2; v_call: TRBV11-2; clone_size: .; cdr3_nt: TGTGCCAGCAGCTTACTAGCGGGAGATACTTACGAGCAGTACTTC; cdr3_aa: CASSLLAGDTYEQYF
j_call: TRBJ2-7; d_call: TRBD1; v_call: TRBV7-9; clone_size: .; cdr3_nt: TGTGCCAGCAGGGGTAGGGGGCCCTCCTACGAGCAGTACTTC; cdr3_aa: CASRGRGPSYEQYF
j_call: TRBJ2-5; d_call: .; v_call: TRBV28; clone_size: .; cdr3_nt: TGTGCCAGCAGTTCTAATTGGGTAGGAGAGCAGTACTTC; cdr3_aa: CASSSNWVGEQYF
j_call: TRBJ2-7; d_call: .; v_call: TRBV7-2; clone_size: .; cdr3_nt: TGTGCCAGCAGCTTATCAGGGGCGGCCTACGAGCAGTACTTC; cdr3_aa: CASSLSGAAYEQYF
j_call: TRBJ2-7; d_call: TRBD1; v_call: TRBV6-1; clone_size: .; cdr3_nt: TGTGCCAGCAGTGAAGGACAGGGATCCTACGAGCAGTACTTC; cdr3_aa: CASSEGQGSYEQYF
j_call: TRBJ2-1; d_call: .; v_call: TRBV28; clone_size: .; cdr3_nt: TGTGCCAGCAGTCCCCACTCCGGGACCAACAATGGGAATGAGCAGTTCTTC; cdr3_aa: CASSPHSGTNNGNEQFF
j_call: TRBJ2-2; d_call: .; v_call: TRBV7-9; clone_size: .; cdr3_nt: TGTGCCAGCATAGTTACGGGGTCCGGGGAGCTGTTTTTT; cdr3_aa: CASIVTGSGELFF
j_call: TRBJ2-6; d_call: .; v_call: TRBV27; clone_size: .; cdr3_nt: TGTGCCAGCAGTATCTCTGGGGCCAACGTCCTGACTTTC; cdr3_aa: CASSISGANVLTF
j_call: TRBJ1-1; d_call: .; v_call: TRBV2; clone_size: .; cdr3_nt: TGTGCCAGCAGTGAACCCAATGAAGCTTTCTTT; cdr3_aa: CASSEPNEAFF
j_call: TRBJ1-2; d_call: .; v_call: TRBV27; clone_size: .; cdr3_nt: TGTGCCAGCAGTTTTATGAATCGGGCGGGGACTTCTTATGGCTACACCTTC; cdr3_aa: CASSFMNRAGTSYGYTF
j_call: TRBJ1-2; d_call: TRBD1; v_call: TRBV27; clone_size: .; cdr3_nt: TGTGCCAGCAGCGGGGACAGGGGATATGGCTACACCTTC; cdr3_aa: CASSGDRGYGYTF
j_call: TRBJ2-7; d_call: .; v_call: TRBV30; clone_size: .; cdr3_nt: TGTGCCTGGAGTCTCGGTTCCTACGAGCAGTACTTC; cdr3_aa: CAWSLGSYEQYF
j_call: TRBJ2-1; d_call: .; v_call: TRBV4-1; clone_size: once; cdr3_nt: TGCGCCAGCAAAGTCCAGGGTGGCTACAATGAGCAGTTCTTC; cdr3_aa: CASKVQGGYNEQFF
j_call: TRBJ2-7; d_call: .; v_call: TRBV28; clone_size: .; cdr3_nt: TGTGCCAGCAGTACCCTGGAGGAACATAAAGCCTACGAGCAGTACTTC; cdr3_aa: CASSTLEEHKAYEQYF